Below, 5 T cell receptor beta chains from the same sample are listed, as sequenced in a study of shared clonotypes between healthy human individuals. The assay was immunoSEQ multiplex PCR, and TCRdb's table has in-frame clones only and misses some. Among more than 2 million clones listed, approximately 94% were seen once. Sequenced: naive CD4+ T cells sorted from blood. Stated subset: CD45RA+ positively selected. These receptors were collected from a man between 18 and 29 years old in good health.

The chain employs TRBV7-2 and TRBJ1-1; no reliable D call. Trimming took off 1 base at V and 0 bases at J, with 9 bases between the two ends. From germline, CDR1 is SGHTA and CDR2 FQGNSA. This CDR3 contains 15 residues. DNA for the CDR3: TGTGCCAGCAGCTTAGTGGTTCGGTTGAACACTGAAGCTTTCTTT. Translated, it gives CASSLVVRLNTEAFF.

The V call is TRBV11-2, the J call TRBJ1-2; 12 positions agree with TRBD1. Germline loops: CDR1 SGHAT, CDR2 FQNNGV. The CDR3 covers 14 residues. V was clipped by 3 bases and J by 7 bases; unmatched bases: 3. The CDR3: CASSLGQGATGYTF. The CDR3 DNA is TGTGCCAGCAGCTTGGGACAGGGGGCGACTGGCTACACCTTC.

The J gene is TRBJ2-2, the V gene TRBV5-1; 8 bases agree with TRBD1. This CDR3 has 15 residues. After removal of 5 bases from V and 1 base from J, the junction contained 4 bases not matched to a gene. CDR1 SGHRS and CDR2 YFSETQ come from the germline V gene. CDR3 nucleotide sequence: TGCGCCAGCAGGTCCGACAGGGGGAACACCGGGGAGCTGTTTTTT. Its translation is CASRSDRGNTGELFF.

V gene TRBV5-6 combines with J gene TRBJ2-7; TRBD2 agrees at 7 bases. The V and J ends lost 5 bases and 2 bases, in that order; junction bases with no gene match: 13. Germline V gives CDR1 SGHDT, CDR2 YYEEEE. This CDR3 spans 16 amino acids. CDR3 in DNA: TGTGCCAGCAGTCCCATCGGAGCGGGGCCTCCCTACGAGCAGTACTTC. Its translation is CASSPIGAGPPYEQYF.

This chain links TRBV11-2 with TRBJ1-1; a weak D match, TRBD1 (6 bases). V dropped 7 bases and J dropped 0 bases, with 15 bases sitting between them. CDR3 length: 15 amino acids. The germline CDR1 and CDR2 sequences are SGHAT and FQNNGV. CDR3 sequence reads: CASTANRAMNTEAFF. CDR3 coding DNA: TGTGCCAGCACCGCGAACAGGGCTATGAACACTGAAGCTTTCTTT.